This TCR beta chain was identified during a study of cytomegalovirus exposure and HLA in healthy donors. The CDR3 has 17 residues. The ends lost 0 bases at V and 5 bases at J; junction bases unmatched: 10. Germline lookup yields CDR1 LGHNA and CDR2 YSLEER. TCRdb's copy holds only in-frame clones and misses some; the assay was immunoSEQ multiplex PCR. The sample records approximately 120,000 clones, about 88% being singletons. V is TRBV4-3 and J is TRBJ2-1; 7 nucleotides line up with TRBD2. The sequence derives from a young woman in good health and CMV-seronegative. Sequencing was performed on PBMCs. CDR3 sequence: CASSQDRSGFYNNEQFF. CDR3 nucleotides: TGCGCCAGCAGCCAAGACCGTAGCGGGTTTTATAACAATGAGCAGTTCTTC.